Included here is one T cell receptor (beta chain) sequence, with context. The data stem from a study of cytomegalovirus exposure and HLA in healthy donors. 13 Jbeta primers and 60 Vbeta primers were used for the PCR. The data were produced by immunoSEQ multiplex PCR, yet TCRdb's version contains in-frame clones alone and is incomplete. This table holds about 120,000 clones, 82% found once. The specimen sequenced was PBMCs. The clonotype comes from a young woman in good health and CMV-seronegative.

The CDR3 DNA follows: TGTGCCAGCACCTGGACAGGGGCGGATAATTCACCCCTCCACTTT. Translated: CASTWTGADNSPLHF. The rearrangement uses TRBV7-2 and TRBJ1-6; 9 nucleotides agree with TRBD1. The CDR3 totals 15 residues. Per germline, CDR1 SGHTA and CDR2 FQGNSA. With 7 bases clipped from V and 5 bases from J, the junction kept 6 bases outside the gene matches.